This TCR beta chain is from a study of blood T cell repertoires in COVID-19. Across the study: T cells, B-cell-depleted T cells, or PBMCs supplied cDNA or gDNA.

The repertoire was sequenced with immunoSEQ multiplex PCR; TCRdb's copy has only in-frame clones and lacks some. The sample lists about 120,000 clones; 81% were seen once. This clone was seen once. CDR3 length: 16 residues. Germline V lookup: CDR1 LNHDA, CDR2 SQIVND (reference sequence). Trimming took 2 bases from V and 3 from J, leaving 14 bases between them. Sequenced sample: peripheral blood. This sequence joins TRBV19 and TRBJ1-5, with D perhaps matching TRBD1 (5 bases). This clonotype was obtained from a human donor in a cohort sampled during active COVID-19. In nucleotides, the CDR3 is TGTGCCAGTAGTATAACTTTCAGGGAATACAATCAGCCCCAGCATTTT. Translating gives CASSITFREYNQPQHF.